This T cell receptor (beta chain) was identified during a study of cytomegalovirus exposure and HLA in healthy donors. PCR employed 60 Vbeta and 13 Jbeta primers. Assay: immunoSEQ multiplex PCR; the TCRdb copy retains only in-frame clones and omits some. This table has more than 75,000 clones, around 70% appearing once. Healthy bone marrow donors made up the donor group. Study-level results: Owing to their indistinguishability, certain V segments, notably TRBV6-2 and TRBV6-3, were excluded. The study labeled fewer than 200 TCR beta chains cytomegalovirus-associated. TCR beta sequences reportedly predicted the HLA-A and HLA-B alleles of most subjects accurately.

To note about this clone: Its antigen is unknown.

The ends lost 5 bases at V and 5 bases at J; junction bases unmatched: 7. Germline loops: CDR1 SGHTA, CDR2 FQGNSA. The CDR3 spans 14 residues. The chain carries TRBV7-2 and TRBJ2-7; 9 bases align to TRBD1. Source material: PBMCs. This receptor was obtained from a man aged 35-49 years in good health and CMV-seropositive. The CDR3 region is CASSRDRALDEQYF. The CDR3 region has the DNA TGTGCCAGCAGCCGGGACAGGGCCTTGGACGAGCAGTACTTC.